The 3 T cell receptor beta chains in this list originate from one sample, sequenced in a study of T cell clonotyping in hematopoietic cell transplantation. Time point here: recipient sample about 28 days before transplant, after cytoreduction. The method was immunoSEQ multiplex PCR; TCRdb's version includes in-frame clones alone and lacks a portion of them. The profile covers tens of thousands of clones, with 90% to 96% appearing a single time and roughly 1.5% taken by the ten largest. This material consisted of peripheral blood mononuclear cells, taken before stem cell transplant. The receptor set was obtained from a woman in her forties or fifties with acute myeloid leukemia. Some clones in this sample may be carry-over from other donors' samples.

V usage is TRBV28 and J usage is TRBJ2-5, with 12 bases lining up with TRBD2. In germline, CDR1 is MDHEN, CDR2 SYDVKM. The CDR3 is 13 residues long. Unmatched junction bases numbered 4, after V lost 7 bases and J lost 7 bases. CDR3 DNA sequence: TGTGCCAGCAATTCACTAGCGGGGGGGACCCAGTACTTC. Translated: CASNSLAGGTQYF.

V gene TRBV28 combines with J gene TRBJ2-7, with 7 bases that match TRBD1. Losses at the gene ends were 5 bases for V and 1 base for J; bases not matched to a gene: 8. The CDR3 totals 15 residues. Germline loops: CDR1 MDHEN, CDR2 SYDVKM. The DNA for the CDR3 is TGTGCCAGCAGTCCCCCGGGACAGCGTTCCTACGAGCAGTACTTC. It encodes CASSPPGQRSYEQYF.

The rearrangement links TRBV30 to TRBJ2-7; D remains unclear. Looked up from germline, CDR1 is GTSNPN and CDR2 is SVGIG (reference sequence). The CDR3 runs 14 residues. Trimming took off 1 base at V and 2 bases at J, with 12 bases between the two ends. The CDR3 nucleotides are TGTGCCTGGAGTGGCGCGCCCAGGCCCTACGAGCAGTACTTC. As protein: CAWSGAPRPYEQYF.